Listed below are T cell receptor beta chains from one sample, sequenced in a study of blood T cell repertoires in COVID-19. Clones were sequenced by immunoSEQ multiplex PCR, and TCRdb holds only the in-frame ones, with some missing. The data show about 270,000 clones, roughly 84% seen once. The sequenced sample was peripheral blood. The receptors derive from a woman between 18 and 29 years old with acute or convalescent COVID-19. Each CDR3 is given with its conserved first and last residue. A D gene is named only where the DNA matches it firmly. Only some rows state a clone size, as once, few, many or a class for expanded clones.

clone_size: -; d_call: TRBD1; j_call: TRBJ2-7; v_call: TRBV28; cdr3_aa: CATRRTGITYEQYF; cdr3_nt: TGTGCCACGCGGAGGACAGGGATCACCTACGAGCAGTACTTC
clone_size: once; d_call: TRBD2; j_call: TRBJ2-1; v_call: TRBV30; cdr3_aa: CAWSRPRAGRGNNEQFF; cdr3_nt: TGTGCCTGGAGTCGACCCCGAGCGGGAAGGGGTAATAATGAGCAGTTCTTC
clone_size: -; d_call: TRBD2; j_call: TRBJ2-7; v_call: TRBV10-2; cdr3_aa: CASNQDTLAGAVYEQYF; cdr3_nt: TGCGCCAGCAACCAAGACACGCTAGCGGGAGCAGTCTACGAGCAGTACTTC
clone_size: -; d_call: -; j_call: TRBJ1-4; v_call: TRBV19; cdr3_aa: CASTQPPQGGYEKLFF; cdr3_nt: TGTGCCAGTACCCAACCCCCACAGGGTGGATACGAAAAACTGTTTTTT
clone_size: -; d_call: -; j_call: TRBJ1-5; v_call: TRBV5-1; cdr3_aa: CASSLEGGAGQPQHF; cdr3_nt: TGCGCCAGCAGCTTGGAGGGGGGGGCGGGTCAGCCCCAGCATTTT
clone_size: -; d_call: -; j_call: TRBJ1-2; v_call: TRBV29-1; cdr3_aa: CSSGDYGYTF; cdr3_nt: TGCAGCTCAGGGGATTATGGCTACACCTTC
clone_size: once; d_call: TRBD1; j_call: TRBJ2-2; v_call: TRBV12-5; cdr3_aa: CASRGTANTGELFF; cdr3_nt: TGTGCTAGTCGAGGGACAGCGAACACCGGGGAGCTGTTTTTT
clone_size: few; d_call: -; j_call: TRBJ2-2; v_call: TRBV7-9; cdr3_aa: CASPDRNTGELFF; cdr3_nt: TGTGCCAGCCCAGACAGGAACACCGGGGAGCTGTTTTTT
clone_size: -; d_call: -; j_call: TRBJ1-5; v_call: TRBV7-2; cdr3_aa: CASSLDPTSNQPQHF; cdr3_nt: TGTGCCAGCAGCTTAGATCCGACATCGAATCAGCCCCAGCATTTT
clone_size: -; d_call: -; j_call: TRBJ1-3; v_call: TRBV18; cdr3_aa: CASSPPTSSGNTIYF; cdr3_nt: TGTGCCAGCTCACCACCGACATCCTCTGGAAACACCATATATTTT
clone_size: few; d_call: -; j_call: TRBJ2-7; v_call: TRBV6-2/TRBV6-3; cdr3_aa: CASSFIQEQYF; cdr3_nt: TGTGCCAGCAGTTTCATACAGGAGCAGTACTTC
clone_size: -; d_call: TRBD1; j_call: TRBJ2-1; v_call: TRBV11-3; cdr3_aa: CASSFGTGENEQFF; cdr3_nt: TGTGCCAGCAGCTTTGGGACAGGGGAAAATGAGCAGTTCTTC
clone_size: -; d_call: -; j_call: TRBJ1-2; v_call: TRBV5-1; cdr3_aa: CASSFSMGADGYTF; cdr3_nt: TGCGCCAGCAGCTTCTCGATGGGGGCTGATGGCTACACCTTC
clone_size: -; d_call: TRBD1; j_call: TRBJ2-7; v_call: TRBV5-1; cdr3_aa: CASSQTGGAYEQYF; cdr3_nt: TGCGCCAGCTCCCAGACAGGGGGCGCCTACGAGCAGTACTTC
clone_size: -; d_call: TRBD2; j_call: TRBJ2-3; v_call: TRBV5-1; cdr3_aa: CASRRGWEGEKDTQYF; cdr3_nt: TGCGCCAGCAGGCGCGGGTGGGAGGGCGAGAAAGATACGCAGTATTTT
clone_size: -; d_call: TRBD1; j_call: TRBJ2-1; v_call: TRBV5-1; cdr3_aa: CASSLGTGGNEQFF; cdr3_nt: TGCGCCAGCAGCTTGGGGACAGGGGGCAATGAGCAGTTCTTC
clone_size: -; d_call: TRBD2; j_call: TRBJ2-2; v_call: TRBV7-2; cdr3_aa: CASSRQTSGTAGELFF; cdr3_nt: TGTGCCAGCAGCCGCCAGACTAGCGGGACCGCCGGGGAGCTGTTTTTT
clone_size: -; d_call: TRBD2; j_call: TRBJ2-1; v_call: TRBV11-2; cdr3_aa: CASSFSGRAGEQFF; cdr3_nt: TGTGCCAGCAGCTTCAGCGGGAGGGCCGGTGAGCAGTTCTTC
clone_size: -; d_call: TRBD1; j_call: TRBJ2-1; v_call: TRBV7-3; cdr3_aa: CASSYGQGSANEQFF; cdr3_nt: TGTGCCAGCAGCTACGGACAGGGGTCTGCCAATGAGCAGTTCTTC
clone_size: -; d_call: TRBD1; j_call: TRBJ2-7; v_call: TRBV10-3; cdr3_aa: CAIRPGQGAGSYEQYF; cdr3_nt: TGTGCCATCAGGCCTGGACAGGGGGCCGGCTCCTACGAGCAGTACTTC
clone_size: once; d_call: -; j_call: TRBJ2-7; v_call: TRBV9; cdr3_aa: CASSVGDWGTYEQYF; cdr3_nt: TGTGCCAGCAGCGTAGGGGACTGGGGAACCTACGAGCAGTACTTC
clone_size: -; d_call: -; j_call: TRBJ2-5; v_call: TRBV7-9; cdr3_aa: CASSAVVQTTQETQYF; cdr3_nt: TGTGCCAGCAGCGCCGTGGTACAGACCACGCAAGAGACCCAGTACTTC
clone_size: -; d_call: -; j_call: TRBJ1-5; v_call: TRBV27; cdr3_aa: CASSPRAGGYSNQPQHF; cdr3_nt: TGTGCCAGCAGTCCCAGGGCGGGGGGTTATAGCAATCAGCCCCAGCATTTT
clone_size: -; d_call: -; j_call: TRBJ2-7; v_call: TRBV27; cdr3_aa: CASSLSDTYEQYF; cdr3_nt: TGTGCCAGCAGTTTATCTGACACCTACGAGCAGTACTTC
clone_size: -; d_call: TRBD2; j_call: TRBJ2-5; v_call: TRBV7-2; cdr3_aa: CASSWTSGSKETQYF; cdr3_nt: TGTGCCAGCAGCTGGACTAGCGGGAGCAAAGAGACCCAGTACTTC
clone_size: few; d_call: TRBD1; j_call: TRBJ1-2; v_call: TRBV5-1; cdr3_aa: CASSSSGTVYGYTF; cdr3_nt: TGCGCCAGCAGCTCCTCCGGGACAGTCTATGGCTACACCTTC
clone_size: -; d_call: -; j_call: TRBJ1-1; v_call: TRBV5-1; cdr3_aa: CASSSPGEGTEAFF; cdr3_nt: TGCGCCAGCAGCTCCCCAGGGGAAGGAACTGAAGCTTTCTTT
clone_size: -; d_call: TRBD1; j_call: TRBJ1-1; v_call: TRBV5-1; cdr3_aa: CASSWGQGVWGTEAFF; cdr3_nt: TGCGCCAGCAGCTGGGGACAGGGGGTTTGGGGCACTGAAGCTTTCTTT
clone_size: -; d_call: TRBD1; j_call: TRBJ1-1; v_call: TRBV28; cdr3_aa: CASSTGQGRAEAFF; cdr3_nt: TGTGCCAGCAGCACCGGACAGGGGAGGGCTGAAGCTTTCTTT
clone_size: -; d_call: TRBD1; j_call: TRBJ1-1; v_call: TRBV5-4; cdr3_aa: CASSLQLQGATEAFF; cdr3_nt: TGTGCCAGCAGCCTACAGTTGCAGGGGGCAACTGAAGCTTTCTTT
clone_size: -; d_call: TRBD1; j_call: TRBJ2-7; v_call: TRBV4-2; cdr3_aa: CASSQTLAGTGAYEQYF; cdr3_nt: TGTGCCAGCAGCCAAACTCTAGCCGGGACAGGGGCCTACGAGCAGTACTTC
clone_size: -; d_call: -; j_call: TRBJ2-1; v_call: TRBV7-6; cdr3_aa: CASSPGRDLAYNEQFF; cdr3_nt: TGTGCCAGCAGCCCCGGTCGGGATCTCGCCTACAATGAGCAGTTCTTC
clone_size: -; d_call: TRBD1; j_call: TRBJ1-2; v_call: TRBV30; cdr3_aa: CAWSVGTGAPYGYTF; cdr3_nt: TGTGCCTGGAGTGTAGGAACAGGGGCCCCCTATGGCTACACCTTC
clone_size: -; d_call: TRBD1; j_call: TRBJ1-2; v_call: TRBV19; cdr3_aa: CARHQGGRSYGYTF; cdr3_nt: TGTGCCAGACACCAGGGGGGAAGGAGCTATGGCTACACCTTC
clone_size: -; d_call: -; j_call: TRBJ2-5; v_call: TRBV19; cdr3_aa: CASSMGLRGRETQYF; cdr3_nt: TGTGCCAGTAGTATGGGACTCCGAGGCCGAGAGACCCAGTACTTC
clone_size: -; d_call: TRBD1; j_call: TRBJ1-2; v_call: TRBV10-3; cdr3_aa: CAINRGDRDGYTF; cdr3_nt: TGTGCCATAAACAGGGGGGATCGGGATGGCTACACCTTC
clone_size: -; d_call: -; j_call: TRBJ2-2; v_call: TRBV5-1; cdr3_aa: CASHGRGPTGELFF; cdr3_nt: TGCGCCAGCCACGGCAGGGGCCCCACCGGGGAGCTGTTTTTT
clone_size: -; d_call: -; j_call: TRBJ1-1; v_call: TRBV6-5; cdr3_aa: CASSQTSGVEAFF; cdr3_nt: TGTGCCAGCAGCCAAACCTCGGGGGTTGAAGCTTTCTTT
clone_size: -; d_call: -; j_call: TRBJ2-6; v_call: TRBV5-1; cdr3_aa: CASSPQDRYASSGANVLTF; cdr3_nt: TGCGCCAGCAGCCCCCAAGACAGGTACGCCAGCTCTGGGGCCAACGTCCTGACTTTC
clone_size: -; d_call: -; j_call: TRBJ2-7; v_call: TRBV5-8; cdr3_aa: CASSPGTLKGEQYF; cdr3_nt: TGTGCCAGCAGCCCCGGGACACTAAAAGGGGAGCAGTACTTC
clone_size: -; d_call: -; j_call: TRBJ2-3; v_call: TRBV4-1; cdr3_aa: CASSQDSGTDTQYF; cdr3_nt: TGCGCCAGCAGCCAAGATAGCGGCACAGATACGCAGTATTTT
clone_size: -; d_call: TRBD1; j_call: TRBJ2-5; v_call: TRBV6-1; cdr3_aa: CASSESNRGQETQYF; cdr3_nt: TGTGCCAGCAGTGAATCCAACAGGGGGCAAGAGACCCAGTACTTC
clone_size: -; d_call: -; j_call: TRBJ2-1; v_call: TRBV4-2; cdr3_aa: CASSQESRDEQFF; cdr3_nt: TGTGCCAGCAGCCAAGAATCGCGGGATGAGCAGTTCTTC
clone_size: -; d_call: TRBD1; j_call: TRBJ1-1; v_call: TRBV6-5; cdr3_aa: CASRYGTGVEAFF; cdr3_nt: TGTGCCAGCAGGTATGGGACAGGGGTGGAGGCTTTCTTT
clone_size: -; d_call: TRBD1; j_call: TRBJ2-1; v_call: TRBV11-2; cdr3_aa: CASSGRQGAYNEQFF; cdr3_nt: TGTGCCAGCAGCGGGCGACAGGGGGCTTACAATGAGCAGTTCTTC
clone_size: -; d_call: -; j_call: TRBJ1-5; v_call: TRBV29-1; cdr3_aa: CSVGQRNQPQHF; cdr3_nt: TGCAGCGTTGGACAGCGCAATCAGCCCCAGCATTTT
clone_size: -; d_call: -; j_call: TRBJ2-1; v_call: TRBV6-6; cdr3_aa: CASSYGIWSSYNEQFF; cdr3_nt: TGTGCCAGCAGTTACGGTATATGGAGCTCCTACAATGAGCAGTTCTTC
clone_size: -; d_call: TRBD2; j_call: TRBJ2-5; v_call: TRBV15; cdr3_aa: CATSRDSLAERGVLAQYF; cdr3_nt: TGTGCCACCAGCAGAGATTCACTAGCGGAGAGAGGGGTGTTGGCCCAGTACTTC
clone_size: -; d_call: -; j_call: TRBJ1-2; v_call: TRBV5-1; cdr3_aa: CASSFTRGYTF; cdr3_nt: TGCGCCAGCAGCTTTACTCGGGGCTACACCTTC
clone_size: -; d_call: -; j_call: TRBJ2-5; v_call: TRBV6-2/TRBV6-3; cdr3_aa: CASSGRTAQETQYF; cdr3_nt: TGTGCCAGCAGTGGACGGACAGCCCAAGAGACCCAGTACTTC
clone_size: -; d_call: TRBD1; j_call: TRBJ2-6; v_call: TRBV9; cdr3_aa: CASSPRQGVWKGANVLTF; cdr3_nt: TGTGCCAGCAGCCCGCGACAGGGTGTTTGGAAAGGGGCCAACGTCCTGACTTTC
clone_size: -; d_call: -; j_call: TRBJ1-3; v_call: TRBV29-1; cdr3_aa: CSVAAGNSGNTIYF; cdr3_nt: TGCAGCGTTGCGGCAGGGAACTCTGGAAACACCATATATTTT